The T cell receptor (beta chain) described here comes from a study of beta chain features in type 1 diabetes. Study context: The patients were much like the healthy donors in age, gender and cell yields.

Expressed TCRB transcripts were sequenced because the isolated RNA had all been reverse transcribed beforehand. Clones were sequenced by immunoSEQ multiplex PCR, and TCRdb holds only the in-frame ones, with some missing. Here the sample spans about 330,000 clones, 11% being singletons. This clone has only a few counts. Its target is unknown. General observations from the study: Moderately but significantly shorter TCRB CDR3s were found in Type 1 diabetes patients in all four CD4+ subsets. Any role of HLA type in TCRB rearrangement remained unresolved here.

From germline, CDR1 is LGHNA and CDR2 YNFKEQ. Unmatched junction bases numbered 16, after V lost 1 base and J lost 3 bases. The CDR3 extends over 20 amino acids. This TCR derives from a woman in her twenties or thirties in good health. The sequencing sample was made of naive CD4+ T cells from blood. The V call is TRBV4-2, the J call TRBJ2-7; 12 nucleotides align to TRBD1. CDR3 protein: CASSQGGTGGKSGTLYEQYF. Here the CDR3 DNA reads TGTGCCAGCAGCCAAGGGGGGACAGGGGGCAAGAGCGGGACCCTCTACGAGCAGTACTTC.